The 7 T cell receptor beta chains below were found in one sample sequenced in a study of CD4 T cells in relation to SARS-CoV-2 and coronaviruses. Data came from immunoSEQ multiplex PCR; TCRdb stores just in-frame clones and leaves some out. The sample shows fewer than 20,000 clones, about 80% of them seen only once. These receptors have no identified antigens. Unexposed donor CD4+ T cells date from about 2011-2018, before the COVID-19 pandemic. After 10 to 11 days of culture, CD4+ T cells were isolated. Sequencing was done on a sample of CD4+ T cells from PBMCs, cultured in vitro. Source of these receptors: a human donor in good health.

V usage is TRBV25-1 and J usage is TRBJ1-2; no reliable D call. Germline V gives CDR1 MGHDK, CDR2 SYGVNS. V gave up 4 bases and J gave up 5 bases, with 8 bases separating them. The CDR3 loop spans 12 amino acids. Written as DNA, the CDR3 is TGTGCCAGCAGTGCCTTGGATTATGGCTACACCTTC. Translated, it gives CASSALDYGYTF.

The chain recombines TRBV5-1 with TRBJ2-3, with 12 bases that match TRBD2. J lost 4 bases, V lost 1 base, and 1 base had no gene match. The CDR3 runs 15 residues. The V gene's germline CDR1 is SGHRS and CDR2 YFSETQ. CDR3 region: CASSLRLAGADTQYF. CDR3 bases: TGCGCCAGCAGCTTGAGACTAGCGGGAGCAGATACGCAGTATTTT.

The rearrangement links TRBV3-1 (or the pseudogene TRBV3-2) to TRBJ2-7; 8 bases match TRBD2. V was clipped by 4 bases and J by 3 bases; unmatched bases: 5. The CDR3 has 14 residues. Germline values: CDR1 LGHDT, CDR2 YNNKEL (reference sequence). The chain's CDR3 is CASSPAAGGYEQYF. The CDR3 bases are TGTGCCAGCAGCCCCGCGGCGGGAGGCTACGAGCAGTACTTC.

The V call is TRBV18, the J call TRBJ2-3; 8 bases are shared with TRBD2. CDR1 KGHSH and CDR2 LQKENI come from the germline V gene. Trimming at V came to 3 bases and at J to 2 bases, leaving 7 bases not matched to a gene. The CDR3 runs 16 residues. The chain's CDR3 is CASSPILADLTDTQYF. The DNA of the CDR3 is TGTGCCAGCTCACCGATACTAGCGGACCTCACAGATACGCAGTATTTT.

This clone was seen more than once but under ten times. The CDR3 DNA sequence: TGTGCCAGTAGTATGGACGGTGGATTTGAAGCTTTCTTT. Translated, it gives CASSMDGGFEAFF. The chain recombines TRBV19 with TRBJ1-1; no definite D call. The germline CDR1 and CDR2 sequences are LNHDA and SQIVND (reference sequence). V was clipped by 3 bases and J by 7 bases, with 12 bases between them. The CDR3 spans 13 residues.

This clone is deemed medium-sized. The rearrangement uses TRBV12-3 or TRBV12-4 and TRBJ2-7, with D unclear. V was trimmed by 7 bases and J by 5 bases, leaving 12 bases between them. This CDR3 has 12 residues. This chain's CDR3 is CASTLNPNEQYF. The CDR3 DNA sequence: TGTGCCAGCACCTTGAACCCCAACGAGCAGTACTTC.

CDR3 protein: CASSSPFSTQYF. The CDR3 bases are TGTGCCAGCAGTTCCCCCTTCAGTACGCAGTATTTT. The rearrangement joins TRBV27 to TRBJ2-3, with D hard to call. V lost 4 bases and J lost 8, with 10 bases in between. The germline V gene encodes CDR1 MNHEY and CDR2 SMNVEV (reference sequence). This CDR3 has 12 amino acids.